Presented here are 9 T cell receptor beta chains from one specimen sequenced in a study of shared clonotypes between healthy human individuals. Data came from immunoSEQ multiplex PCR; TCRdb stores just in-frame clones and leaves some out. The data show 1.5 million to 1.9 million clones, approximately 98% seen once. Sequenced material: naive CD4+ T cells sorted from blood. Specified subset: CD45RA+ positively selected. The receptors stem from a man aged 25-45 years in good health.

The chain recombines TRBV28 with TRBJ1-2; 9 positions match TRBD1. In germline, CDR1 is MDHEN, CDR2 SYDVKM. V lost 4 bases, J lost 6 bases, and 9 bases stayed unmatched. The CDR3 is made up of 15 amino acids. CDR3 sequence reads: CASSSPGTGKDGYTF. CDR3 nucleotides: TGTGCCAGCAGTTCCCCCGGGACAGGGAAGGATGGCTACACCTTC.

This chain links TRBV28 with TRBJ2-7; the match to TRBD1 covers 12 bases. Germline CDR1 and CDR2: MDHEN and SYDVKM. Germline trimming cut 3 bases from V and 7 bases from J; bases unmatched to any gene: 7. The CDR3 consists of 15 residues. The CDR3 loop reads CASSFSGQGAREQYF. In DNA, the CDR3 is TGTGCCAGCAGTTTCTCGGGACAGGGGGCGCGTGAGCAGTACTTC.

The rearrangement links TRBV19 to TRBJ2-6, with D uncertain. The CDR3 totals 14 residues. Germline V gene lookup returns CDR1 LNHDA and CDR2 SQIVND (reference sequence). The V end was cut by 7 bases, the J end by 3 bases, with 10 bases between. This CDR3 reads CASKIMGGANVLTF. CDR3 bases: TGTGCCAGTAAAATAATGGGTGGGGCCAACGTCCTGACTTTC.

The chain recombines TRBV10-2 with TRBJ1-5, with 10 bases matching TRBD1. The junction had 7 bases not matched to a gene; V was cut back by 6 bases and J by 5 bases. Germline V CDR1 and CDR2: WSHSY, SAAADI. The CDR3 has 15 residues. The CDR3 coding sequence is TGCGCCAGCAGGGGGGACAGGGGCCCTCATCAGCCCCAGCATTTT. Protein sequence: CASRGDRGPHQPQHF.

The genes are TRBV18 and TRBJ2-6; the D is unclear. The CDR3 consists of 15 residues. Per germline, CDR1 KGHSH and CDR2 LQKENI. Trimming removed 2 bases from V and 1 base from J, with 6 bases in between. This chain's CDR3 is CASSPILSGANVLTF. CDR3 sequence (DNA): TGTGCCAGCTCACCAATTTTATCTGGGGCCAACGTCCTGACTTTC.

The J gene is TRBJ1-3, the V gene TRBV5-8; the D is unclear. Germline lookup yields CDR1 SGHTS and CDR2 YDEGEE. The germline V and J ends were trimmed by 1 base and 8 bases, with 13 bases remaining between them. The CDR3 runs to 14 residues. This chain's CDR3 is CASSLSSTAYTIYF. In DNA form, the CDR3 reads TGTGCCAGCAGCTTGTCCAGTACGGCATACACCATATATTTT. The full variable domain, completed using reference TRBV5-8 and TRBJ1-3, is EAGVTQSPTHLIKTRGQQATLRCSPISGHTSVYWYQQALGLGLQFLLWYDEGEERNRGNFPPRFSGRQFPNYSSELNVNALELEDSALYLCASSLSSTAYTIYFGEGSWLTVV.

The chain recombines TRBV5-1 with TRBJ2-3, with D possibly matching TRBD1 (6 bases). Trimming stripped 4 bases from V and 5 bases from J, with 17 bases between. This CDR3 has 15 residues. The germline CDR1 and CDR2 sequences are SGHRS and YFSETQ. CDR3: CASSPEGQSVDTQYF. The DNA of the CDR3 is TGCGCCAGCAGCCCGGAAGGACAGAGCGTAGATACGCAGTATTTT.

The chain combines TRBV28 with TRBJ2-2, with 11 bases aligning to TRBD1. This CDR3 region has 17 residues. V lost 5 bases, J lost 7 bases, and 12 bases stayed unmatched. Germline-derived CDR1 and CDR2 are MDHEN and SYDVKM. Here the CDR3 reads CASSASYGQGAGGELFF. CDR3 in DNA: TGTGCCAGCAGTGCATCGTACGGACAGGGGGCGGGCGGGGAGCTGTTTTTT.

V gene TRBV11-3 combines with J gene TRBJ2-1; 7 bases are shared with TRBD2. The V and J ends lost 0 bases and 9 bases, in that order; junction bases with no gene match: 8. CDR1 SGHNT and CDR2 YENEEA come from the germline V gene. This CDR3 has 15 residues. The DNA of the CDR3 is TGTGCCAGCAGCTTAGATCAGCGGGATTTCCGTGAGCAGTTCTTC. Residues: CASSLDQRDFREQFF.